This T cell receptor beta chain was profiled in a study of blood T cell repertoires in COVID-19. The germline V gene has CDR1 MNHEY and CDR2 SVGAGI. V was trimmed by 8 bases and J by 2 bases, leaving 18 bases between them. This CDR3 has 15 residues. This clone was observed once. The data were produced by immunoSEQ multiplex PCR, yet TCRdb's version contains in-frame clones alone and is incomplete. The sample contains 150,000 or so clones, roughly 80% of which appear only once. The material sequenced was peripheral blood. The sequence was obtained from a man aged 60-69 years with acute or convalescent COVID-19. This sequence joins TRBV6-5 and TRBJ1-2, with a possible D match to TRBD1 (6 bases). The CDR3 DNA reads TGTGCCAGCCTAGGCGATGGACAGCCCAACTATGGCTACACCTTC. It specifies CASLGDGQPNYGYTF.